Listed here are 23 T cell receptor beta chains from one sample, sequenced in a study of CD8+ T cells in alopecia areata. Reverse transcribed after extraction, RNA yielded cDNA as the sequencing template. Sequencing was performed with immunoSEQ multiplex PCR; in TCRdb, only in-frame clones are kept and a portion is missing. Among 65,000 to 90,000 clones listed, about 51% were seen once. Input material: NKG2D-high CD8+ T cells sorted from blood. All receptors derive from a human donor with alopecia areata.

The chain is built from TRBV10-2 and TRBJ2-5; TRBD1 might be the D (6 bases). The CDR3 contains 13 residues. Germline V gene sequence: CDR1 WSHSY, CDR2 SAAADI. V was clipped by 6 bases and J by 5 bases, with 13 bases between them. The CDR3 reads CASRNTGQETQYF. The CDR3 DNA follows: TGCGCCAGCAGGAACACAGGGCAGGAGACCCAGTACTTC.

The V call is TRBV2, the J call TRBJ1-1; 7 nucleotides align to TRBD1. The CDR3 loop spans 14 amino acids. J lost 6 bases, V lost 5 bases, and 9 bases had no gene match. Germline values: CDR1 SNHLY, CDR2 FYNNEI. CDR3: CASSLTGPYAEAFF. Here the CDR3 DNA reads TGTGCCAGCAGTTTGACAGGGCCCTATGCTGAAGCTTTCTTT.

The chain combines TRBV10-3 with TRBJ2-7; 11 bases are a match to TRBD2. CDR1 is ENHRY and CDR2 is SYGVKD in the germline V gene. This CDR3 is built from 15 residues. Losses at the gene ends were 8 bases for V and 0 bases for J; bases not matched to a gene: 6. CDR3 amino acids: CAIGDSGGDSYEQYF. CDR3 nucleotides: TGTGCCATCGGAGATAGCGGGGGGGACTCCTACGAGCAGTACTTC.

The DNA for the CDR3 is TGTGCCAGCAGTTTTTCAAGCTCCTACAATGAGCAGTTCTTC. Translating gives CASSFSSSYNEQFF. The J gene is TRBJ2-1, the V gene TRBV6-5, with unresolved D. The CDR3 extends over 14 amino acids. Trimming took off 4 bases at V and 0 bases at J, with 7 bases between the two ends. Germline-derived CDR1 and CDR2 are MNHEY and SVGAGI.

The chain recombines TRBV28 with TRBJ2-7; 8 bases map to TRBD1. V lost 5 bases, J lost 3 bases, and 9 bases stayed unmatched. The germline V gene has CDR1 MDHEN and CDR2 SYDVKM. There are 15 residues in the CDR3. CDR3 in amino acids: CASSALRTGIYEQYF. In DNA form, the CDR3 reads TGTGCCAGCAGTGCACTCCGGACAGGGATCTACGAGCAGTACTTC.

The chain couples TRBV4-1 to TRBJ1-5; the match to TRBD1 covers 7 bases. Per germline, CDR1 MGHRA and CDR2 YSYEKL. The CDR3 consists of 14 residues. V lost 4 bases and J lost 6; bases outside the gene matches: 6. The CDR3 reads CASSLDRERQPQHF. The CDR3 coding sequence is TGCGCCAGCAGCCTAGACAGGGAGCGTCAGCCCCAGCATTTT.

The V call is TRBV27, the J call TRBJ2-2; 8 nucleotides agree with TRBD2. The V gene end was trimmed by 3 bases and the J gene end by 3 bases; junction bases not matched to a gene: 6. In germline, CDR1 is MNHEY, CDR2 SMNVEV (reference sequence). CDR3 size: 16 residues. This chain's CDR3 is CASSLSSGSHTGELFF. The DNA for the CDR3 is TGTGCCAGCAGTTTGTCCAGCGGGAGTCACACCGGGGAGCTGTTTTTT.

There are a few counts of this clone. The rearrangement uses TRBV11-2 and TRBJ2-5; D remains ambiguous. The CDR3 contains 13 residues. Trimming stripped 7 bases from V and 0 bases from J, with 9 bases between. Germline CDR1 reads SGHAT; CDR2 reads FQNNGV. The CDR3 nucleotides read TGTGCCAGCACTGGAGATTACCAAGAGACCCAGTACTTC. Translating gives CASTGDYQETQYF.

The chain recombines TRBV27 with TRBJ2-3; D might be TRBD2 (6 bases). Germline V gives CDR1 MNHEY, CDR2 SMNVEV (reference sequence). This CDR3 comprises 11 residues. V was pared by 7 bases and J by 6 bases, with 8 bases between. The CDR3 region is CASTEGDTQYF. The CDR3 DNA sequence: TGTGCCAGCACGGAGGGGGATACGCAGTATTTT.

The chain couples TRBV30 to TRBJ1-5, with 7 bases that match TRBD1. Germline CDR1 reads GTSNPN; CDR2 reads SVGIG (reference sequence). J gave up 6 bases and V 3 bases, and 5 bases lay outside the gene matches. There are 13 residues in the CDR3. DNA for the CDR3: TGTGCCTGGAGCCCAACAGGGGCTCAGCCCCAGCATTTT. It specifies CAWSPTGAQPQHF.

V is TRBV27 and J is TRBJ2-7; D ambiguous. V was pared by 4 bases and J by 6 bases, with 7 bases between. There are 11 residues in the CDR3. Germline V gives CDR1 MNHEY, CDR2 SMNVEV (reference sequence). Here the CDR3 reads CASSSKLEQYF. Here the CDR3 DNA reads TGTGCCAGCAGTTCCAAACTCGAGCAGTACTTC.

This clone was recorded a few times. The rearrangement links TRBV7-9 to TRBJ1-1; 8 nucleotides agree with TRBD1. The germline V gene has CDR1 SEHNR and CDR2 FQNEAQ (reference sequence). The CDR3 is 14 amino acids. The trim removed 3 bases at V and 8 bases at J, leaving 8 bases unmatched. The CDR3 loop reads CASSFNRGIEEAFF. CDR3 nucleotide sequence: TGTGCCAGCAGCTTTAACAGGGGGATTGAAGAAGCTTTCTTT.

The chain has TRBV29-1 and TRBJ1-1; 7 bases fit TRBD1. J lost 1 base, V lost 3 bases, and 11 bases had no gene match. Germline V CDR1 and CDR2: SQVTM, ANQGSEA. This CDR3 spans 16 amino acids. CDR3 in DNA: TGCAGCGTTGAGTACAGGGGCACCAGCACGAACACTGAAGCTTTCTTT. Protein product: CSVEYRGTSTNTEAFF.

V usage is TRBV7-8 and J usage is TRBJ2-5; D ambiguous. Trimming stripped 5 bases from V and 7 bases from J, with 23 bases between. Germline CDR1 SGHVS, CDR2 FQNEAQ. The length of the CDR3 is 16 residues. The CDR3 coding sequence is TGTGCCAGCAGCCCCAATAGAGACGCCCCGCCAGGGACCCAGTACTTC. Amino acid sequence: CASSPNRDAPPGTQYF.

V is TRBV29-1 and J is TRBJ1-1, with no clear D. CDR1 SQVTM and CDR2 ANQGSEA come from the germline V gene. The germline V and J ends were trimmed by 0 bases and 3 bases, with 5 bases remaining between them. The CDR3 contains 12 residues. Here the CDR3 reads CSVEDEDTEAFF. CDR3 DNA: TGCAGCGTTGAAGACGAGGACACTGAAGCTTTCTTT.

The rearrangement links TRBV11-3 to TRBJ1-2; D not certain. CDR3 length: 12 amino acids. Germline CDR1 reads SGHNT; CDR2 reads YENEEA. Trimming removed 0 bases at V and 8 bases at J, with 7 bases between. CDR3: CASSLDQGGYTF. The CDR3 DNA follows: TGTGCCAGCAGCTTAGATCAAGGCGGCTACACCTTC. Complete variable domain (other parts from reference TRBV11-3 and TRBJ1-2): EAGVVQSPRYKIIEKKQPVAFWCNPISGHNTLYWYLQNLGQGPELLIRYENEEAVDDSQLPKDRFSAERLKGVDSTLKIQPAELGDSAVYLCASSLDQGGYTFGSGTRLTVV.

This rearrangement joins TRBV5-1 to TRBJ2-1; D not resolved. V lost 3 bases to trimming and J lost 7 bases, with 23 bases between them. The CDR3 spans 17 residues. Germline values: CDR1 SGHRS, CDR2 YFSETQ. CDR3 bases: TGCGCCAGCAGCTCCACTCCACCAGACGTGGGCCCGAATGAGCAGTTCTTC. Translation: CASSSTPPDVGPNEQFF.

V usage is TRBV5-4 and J usage is TRBJ2-2; D call uncertain. The CDR3 covers 15 residues. Trimming removed 6 bases at V and 4 bases at J, with 16 bases between. CDR1 is SGHNT and CDR2 is YYREEE in the germline V gene (reference sequence). The CDR3 DNA follows: TGTGCCAGCACCGCGTCACCTCCTTCCACCGGGGAGCTGTTTTTT. Its protein is CASTASPPSTGELFF.

The chain uses TRBV10-3 and TRBJ2-1, with TRBD1 identical over 8 bases. CDR3 length: 15 residues. Germline CDR1 is ENHRY and CDR2 is SYGVKD. J gave up 8 bases and V 5 bases, and 11 bases lay outside the gene matches. CDR3 sequence (DNA): TGTGCCATCAGTCAGCCGGGACAGGTTGCCGATGAGCAGTTCTTC. This translates into CAISQPGQVADEQFF.

CDR3 nucleotides: TGTGCCACTAGAGAAGACAATGAGCAGTTCTTC. It encodes CATREDNEQFF. The genes are TRBV6-1 and TRBJ2-1, with D hard to call. Germline assignment: CDR1 MNHNS and CDR2 SASEGT. CDR3 length equals 11 residues. V lost 10 bases and J lost 5, with 9 bases in between.

The chain has TRBV27 and TRBJ1-1, with D uncertain. V lost 2 bases to trimming and J lost 3 bases, with 7 bases between them. The CDR3 runs to 13 residues. CDR1 is MNHEY, CDR2 SMNVEV, per germline (reference sequence). The DNA of the CDR3 is TGTGCCAGCAGTTTAGGACGGGACACTGAAGCTTTCTTT. Translation gives CASSLGRDTEAFF.

The chain carries TRBV4-1 and TRBJ2-7, with D possibly being TRBD1 or TRBD2 (6 bases each). From germline, CDR1 is MGHRA and CDR2 YSYEKL. Trimming removed 4 bases from V and 3 bases from J, with 13 bases in between. The CDR3 spans 14 residues. The CDR3 coding sequence is TGCGCCAGCAGCCCAAAAAGGGGGGACTACGAGCAGTACTTC. Translated, it gives CASSPKRGDYEQYF.

CDR3 in amino acids: CSVVQKPTGELFF. CDR3 nucleotides: TGCAGCGTTGTTCAGAAACCAACCGGGGAGCTGTTTTTT. The V call is TRBV29-1, the J call TRBJ2-2; D remains unclear. Germline CDR1 and CDR2: SQVTM and ANQGSEA. Trimming shortened V by 4 bases and J by 5 bases, and 11 bases separated the two germline ends. This CDR3 is built from 13 residues.